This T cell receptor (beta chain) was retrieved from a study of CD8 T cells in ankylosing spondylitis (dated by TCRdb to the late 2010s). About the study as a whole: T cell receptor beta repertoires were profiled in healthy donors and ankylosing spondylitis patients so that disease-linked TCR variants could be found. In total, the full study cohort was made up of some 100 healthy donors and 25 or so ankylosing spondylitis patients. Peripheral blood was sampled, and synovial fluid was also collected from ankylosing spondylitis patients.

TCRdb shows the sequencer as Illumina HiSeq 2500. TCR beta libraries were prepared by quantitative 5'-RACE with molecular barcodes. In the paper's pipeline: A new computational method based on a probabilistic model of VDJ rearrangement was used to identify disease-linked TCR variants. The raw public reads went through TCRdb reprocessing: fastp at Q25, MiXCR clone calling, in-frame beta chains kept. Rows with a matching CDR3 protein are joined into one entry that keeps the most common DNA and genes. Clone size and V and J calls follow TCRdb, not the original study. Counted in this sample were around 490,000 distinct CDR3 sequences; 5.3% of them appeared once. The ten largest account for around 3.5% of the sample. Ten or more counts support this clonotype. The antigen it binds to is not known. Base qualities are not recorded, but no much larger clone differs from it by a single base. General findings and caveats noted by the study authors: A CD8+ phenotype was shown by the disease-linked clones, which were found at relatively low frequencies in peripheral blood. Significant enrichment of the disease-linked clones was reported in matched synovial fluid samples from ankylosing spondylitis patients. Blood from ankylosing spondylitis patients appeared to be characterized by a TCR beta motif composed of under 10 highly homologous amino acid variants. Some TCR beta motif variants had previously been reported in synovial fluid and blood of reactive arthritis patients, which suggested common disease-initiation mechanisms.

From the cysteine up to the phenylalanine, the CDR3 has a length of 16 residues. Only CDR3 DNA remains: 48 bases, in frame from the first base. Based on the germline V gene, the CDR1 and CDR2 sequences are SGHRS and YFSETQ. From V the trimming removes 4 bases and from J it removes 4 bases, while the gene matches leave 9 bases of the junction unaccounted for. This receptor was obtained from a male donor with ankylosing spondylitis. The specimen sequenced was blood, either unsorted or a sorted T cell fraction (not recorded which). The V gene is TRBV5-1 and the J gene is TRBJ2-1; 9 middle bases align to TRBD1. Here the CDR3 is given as CASSLYRGQVYNEQFF. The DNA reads TGCGCCAGCAGCCTATACAGGGGGCAAGTTTACAATGAGCAGTTCTTC.